This record covers a single T cell receptor (beta chain). The CDR3 is made up of 14 amino acids. The germline CDR1 and CDR2 sequences are MNHEY and SVGAGI. The junction had 6 bases not matched to a gene; V was cut back by 2 bases and J by 9 bases. Here immunoSEQ multiplex PCR was the method, and the copy in TCRdb shows in-frame clones only, minus some. Of a few hundred thousand clones listed, 90% are singletons. Treatment here: roughly 20 received Ad26.COV2.S at low or high dose, single or two shots; about 5 received placebo; per-sample allocation not given. Following the first vaccine or placebo injection, samples were taken on day 63. The data are from a study of Ad26.COV2.S vaccination and SARS-CoV-2 variants.

Sequenced material: peripheral blood, taken in a trial of Ad26.COV2.S vaccine versus placebo. This chain connects TRBV6-5 to TRBJ2-1, with 8 bases fitting TRBD1. This sequence originates from a person between 18 and 60 years old who received the Ad26.COV2.S COVID-19 vaccine or a placebo. The CDR3 loop reads CASSYGTGISEQFF. The CDR3 bases are TGTGCCAGCAGTTACGGGACAGGCATCAGTGAGCAGTTCTTC.